Shown below are 22 T cell receptor beta chains from a single sample sequenced in a study of CD8+ T cells in alopecia areata. Sequencing templates came from extracted RNA that was reverse transcribed into cDNA. The protocol was immunoSEQ multiplex PCR, while the TCRdb copy is restricted to in-frame clones and leaves out a portion. This sample has roughly 250,000 clones, with 67% found just once. The input for sequencing was CD4+ T cells sorted from blood, taken at week 0. The receptor set was obtained from a human donor with alopecia areata.

The genes are TRBV23-1 and TRBJ2-7; D remains ambiguous. TRBV23-1 is classed as an ORF, of uncertain function. Between the trimmed V and J ends, which lost 3 bases and 3 bases, there was a span of 15 bases. The CDR3 runs to 15 residues. Written as DNA, the CDR3 is TGCGCCAGCAGTCATATCGGACGGATAAGCTACGAGCAGTACTTC. Translation: CASSHIGRISYEQYF.

V and J are TRBV11-2 and TRBJ2-1; no clear D. The CDR3 totals 13 residues. The V gene's germline CDR1 is SGHAT and CDR2 FQNNGV. Trimming took off 3 bases at V and 6 bases at J, with 9 bases between the two ends. The CDR3 nucleotides are TGTGCCAGCAGCTTTCTCCGCCCCAATGAGCAGTTCTTC. Protein: CASSFLRPNEQFF.

The chain uses TRBV25-1 and TRBJ1-6, with 7 bases identical to TRBD1. The CDR3 length is 13 residues. Looked up from germline, CDR1 is MGHDK and CDR2 is SYGVNS. V was pared by 5 bases and J by 8 bases, with 3 bases of the junction left unmatched. CDR3 DNA sequence: TGTGCCAGCAGTCGGGACAGTGATTCACCCCTCCACTTT. Translation gives CASSRDSDSPLHF.

The chain carries TRBV4-3 and TRBJ1-2; possibly TRBD1 for D (5 bases). V shed 4 bases and J shed 7 bases, with 19 bases lying between them. CDR3 length: 15 amino acids. Germline V gene sequence: CDR1 LGHNA, CDR2 YSLEER. In nucleotides, the CDR3 is TGCGCCAGCAGCCGAGACATGGGGGTGGTAGGTGGCTACACCTTC. This translates into CASSRDMGVVGGYTF.

CDR3 in DNA: TGTGCCAGCAGTCCATTGACGCGAGAGACCCAGTACTTC. Translating it yields CASSPLTRETQYF. The V and J genes are TRBV6-5 and TRBJ2-5; D gene uncertain. Germline CDR1 and CDR2: MNHEY and SVGAGI. CDR3 length equals 13 residues. Deletions cut 5 bases from V and 4 bases from J, with 11 bases between.

The CDR3 loop reads CATIDRPAGELFF. The CDR3 region has the DNA TGTGCCACCATTGACAGGCCCGCCGGGGAGCTGTTTTTT. This chain joins TRBV2 and TRBJ2-2, with a weak D call TRBD1 (6 bases). Trimming took 10 bases from V and 6 from J, leaving 15 bases between them. The germline V gene has CDR1 SNHLY and CDR2 FYNNEI. The CDR3 totals 13 residues.

This clone was observed a handful of times. Other DNA sequences in the sample encode the same CDR3. The chain is built from TRBV5-1 and TRBJ2-7; no clear D gene. The V and J ends lost 0 bases and 2 bases respectively, with 3 bases between them. The CDR3 contains 12 residues. Germline V gene lookup returns CDR1 SGHRS and CDR2 YFSETQ. The CDR3, as DNA: TGCGCCAGCAGCTTGGAGGCCTACGAGCAGTACTTC. Its protein product is CASSLEAYEQYF.

The gene calls are TRBV19 and TRBJ2-6; D unclear. CDR1 is LNHDA and CDR2 is SQIVND in the germline V gene (reference sequence). V lost 7 bases and J lost 0, with 16 bases in between. The CDR3 loop spans 17 amino acids. In nucleotides, the CDR3 is TGTGCCAGTAATTTGGGCAGCCGAAGCTCTGGGGCCAACGTCCTGACTTTC. Amino acid sequence: CASNLGSRSSGANVLTF.

The chain uses TRBV29-1 and TRBJ2-7, with TRBD2 identical over 7 bases. V lost 7 bases to trimming and J lost 3 bases; unmatched junction nucleotides: 6. The CDR3 length is 12 residues. Germline CDR1 is SQVTM and CDR2 is ANQGSEA. The CDR3 spells CSGGGDLYEQYF. DNA of the CDR3: TGCAGCGGGGGAGGGGACCTCTACGAGCAGTACTTC.

The rearrangement joins TRBV29-1 to TRBJ2-7; a possible D gene is TRBD2 (5 bases). The V gene's germline CDR1 is SQVTM and CDR2 ANQGSEA. CDR3 length: 12 amino acids. Trimming pared 5 bases from V and 5 bases from J, leaving 13 bases between. The CDR3 region has the DNA TGCAGCGTTTTTACCGGGATCAACGAGCAGTACTTC. Translating it yields CSVFTGINEQYF.

The chain links TRBV4-3 to TRBJ1-4, with D uncertain. The CDR3 consists of 14 residues. The V gene's germline CDR1 is LGHNA and CDR2 YSLEER. V was pared by 1 base and J by 7 bases, with 10 bases between. This CDR3 is CASSQVSWSEKLFF. The CDR3 nucleotides read TGCGCCAGCAGCCAAGTTTCATGGAGTGAAAAACTGTTTTTT.

In its sample, this clone was seen a few times. The sample holds other DNA sequences that translate to the same CDR3. The chain joins TRBV20-1 to TRBJ2-3; D call uncertain. The V gene lost 5 bases and the J gene lost 1 base, with 1 base spanning the gap. CDR1 and CDR2 (germline): DFQATT, SNEGSKA (reference sequence). The CDR3 is 10 amino acids. This CDR3 is CSAGTDTQYF. The CDR3 nucleotides read TGCAGTGCTGGCACAGATACGCAGTATTTT.

The J gene is TRBJ2-1, the V gene TRBV27; 8 positions agree with TRBD1. Per the germline V gene, CDR1 is MNHEY and CDR2 is SMNVEV (reference sequence). The CDR3 totals 15 residues. J lost 5 bases, V lost 5 bases, and 8 bases had no gene match. The CDR3 reads CASSTQGVLNNEQFF. The CDR3 DNA reads as TGTGCCAGCAGTACACAGGGGGTTTTAAACAATGAGCAGTTCTTC.

With respect to this clone: At one end, the junction sequence differs from germline, possibly due to a read error. Other DNA variants within this sample encode the same CDR3. The J gene is TRBJ2-3, the V gene TRBV4-1; D uncertain. CDR3 length equals 12 residues. Germline V gene sequence: CDR1 MGHRA, CDR2 YSYEKL. CDR3 amino acids: CASSQAGDTQYF. For the CDR3, the DNA is TGTGCCAGCAGCCAAGCAGGAGATACGCAGTATTTT.

About this clone itself: Other DNA sequences in this specimen translate into the identical CDR3. V is TRBV29-1 and J is TRBJ2-7; 8 bases agree with TRBD1. CDR3 length: 12 residues. Germline V CDR1 and CDR2: SQVTM, ANQGSEA. The trim removed 6 bases at V and 2 bases at J, leaving 3 bases unmatched. CDR3 amino acids: CSVLTGAYEQYF. The CDR3 DNA reads as TGCAGCGTCTTGACAGGGGCCTACGAGCAGTACTTC.

This clone was observed a few times. The chain joins TRBV6-5 to TRBJ2-1; the D is unclear. Per germline, CDR1 MNHEY and CDR2 SVGAGI. Trimming removed 6 bases at V and 6 bases at J, with 6 bases between. The CDR3 spans 11 residues. The CDR3 nucleotides are TGTGCCAGCAGCTCCCCCAATGAGCAGTTCTTC. It codes for CASSSPNEQFF.

The chain is built from TRBV4-3 and TRBJ1-1, with a possible D match to TRBD1 (5 bases). This CDR3 region has 14 residues. The germline V gene has CDR1 LGHNA and CDR2 YSLEER. Trimming took off 2 bases at V and 1 base at J, with 8 bases between the two ends. CDR3 protein: CASSQMTANTEAFF. The CDR3 region has the DNA TGCGCCAGCAGCCAAATGACAGCGAACACTGAAGCTTTCTTT.

The V call is TRBV30, the J call TRBJ1-2, with unresolved D. The germline V gene encodes CDR1 GTSNPN and CDR2 SVGIG (reference sequence). V dropped 0 bases and J dropped 8 bases, with 10 bases sitting between them. The CDR3 spans 12 residues. In nucleotides, the CDR3 is TGTGCCTGGAGTGTAGATCTAATCGGCTACACCTTC. It translates to CAWSVDLIGYTF.

The table lists this clone with a few counts. V gene TRBV7-9 combines with J gene TRBJ2-5; no clear D gene. The V gene's germline CDR1 is SEHNR and CDR2 FQNEAQ (reference sequence). Trimming removed 4 bases from V and 2 bases from J, with 14 bases in between. This CDR3 region has 15 residues. CDR3 region: CASSSPRVQQETQYF. Here the CDR3 DNA reads TGTGCCAGCAGCTCCCCCCGCGTGCAGCAAGAGACCCAGTACTTC.

This clone was seen a handful of times. This sequence joins TRBV19 and TRBJ1-5, with TRBD1 matching over 7 bases. From germline, CDR1 is LNHDA and CDR2 SQIVND (reference sequence). The CDR3 contains 14 residues. V gave up 5 bases and J gave up 3 bases; unmatched junction bases: 4. CDR3 in amino acids: CASSGGTDNQPQHF. CDR3 in DNA: TGTGCCAGTAGTGGCGGGACAGACAATCAGCCCCAGCATTTT.

This rearrangement joins TRBV5-4 to TRBJ2-3; 9 positions match TRBD2. Germline V CDR1 and CDR2: SGHNT, YYREEE (reference sequence). Trimming cost V 4 bases and J 5 bases; bases outside gene matches: 14. CDR3 length: 17 residues. The CDR3 DNA follows: TGTGCCAGCAGCGCCGGGTTGGCGGGGGGGCTGGGAGATACGCAGTATTTT. Translating gives CASSAGLAGGLGDTQYF.

The chain recombines TRBV20-1 with TRBJ1-6; D gene unclear. The CDR3 covers 11 residues. Germline loops: CDR1 DFQATT, CDR2 SNEGSKA (reference sequence). Trimming pared 5 bases from V and 14 bases from J, leaving 13 bases between. The CDR3 loop is CSAGGMGSLHF. CDR3 DNA: TGCAGTGCTGGCGGTATGGGGTCCCTCCACTTT.